This is a list of T cell receptor beta chains from one sample in a study of long-term antiretroviral therapy in people with HIV. Profiled with immunoSEQ multiplex PCR; TCRdb holds only in-frame clones, not every one. The sample has 28,000 or so clones; 70% to 90% are singletons. The sequenced sample was unsorted PBMCs, obtained 0.8 years before starting antiretroviral therapy. Receptor source: a man younger than 35 with HIV. Each CDR3 is given with its conserved first and last residue. D genes are given only for firm matches. The size entry is marked missing in some rows and otherwise reads once, few, many or a size class.

CDR3nt | CDR3aa | v_gene | d_gene | abundance | j_gene
TGTGCCAGCAGCGGAGAACAGGGGGCGCCGGGGCAAGAGACCCAGTACTTC | CASSGEQGAPGQETQYF | TRBV9 | TRBD1 | NA | TRBJ2-5
TGTGCCAGCAGTCGACTAGCGGGGCGATACACCGGGGAGCTGTTTTTT | CASSRLAGRYTGELFF | TRBV7-9 | TRBD2 | NA | TRBJ2-2
TGTGCCAGCAGCTTAGGGGTCTACCGTGGAAAACTGTTTTTT | CASSLGVYRGKLFF | TRBV7-2 | NA | NA | TRBJ1-4
TGTGCCAGTAGTATGGGGGAGGGCATTAGCAATCAGCCCCAGCATTTT | CASSMGEGISNQPQHF | TRBV19 | NA | NA | TRBJ1-5
TGTGCCAGCAGCATCACAGGGTTGGGAAAGAACACTGAAGCTTTCTTT | CASSITGLGKNTEAFF | TRBV11-2 | NA | NA | TRBJ1-1
TGTGCCAGCAGTGCGTACAGGGGTGGCAATCAGCCCCAGCATTTT | CASSAYRGGNQPQHF | TRBV27 | TRBD1 | NA | TRBJ1-5
TGTGCCAGTAGTACCTCATACGACAGTAACTATGGCTACACCTTC | CASSTSYDSNYGYTF | TRBV19 | NA | NA | TRBJ1-2
TGCGCCAGCAGCCAAGGGACTGCCTCCTACGAGCAGTACTTC | CASSQGTASYEQYF | TRBV4-3 | NA | once | TRBJ2-7
TGTGCCAGCAGCTTAGGGGGGAGTATCGCTACCGAGCAGTACTTC | CASSLGGSIATEQYF | TRBV11-2 | NA | NA | TRBJ2-7
TGTGCCAGCGGACGGGGTCCCGAACAAGAGACCCAGTACTTC | CASGRGPEQETQYF | TRBV9 | NA | NA | TRBJ2-5